This TCR beta chain emerged from a study of T cell repertoires in cytomegalovirus infection. Overall study context: Public TCR beta signatures indicated both CMV infection and matching HLA type.

The CDR3 spans 14 residues. CDR1 is SQVTM and CDR2 is ANQGSEA in the germline V gene. With V trimmed by 7 bases and J by 8 bases, 8 bases remained unmatched. TCRdb recomputed calls from the reads with MiXCR, one row per CDR3 protein. The repertoire holds 300,000 to 400,000 distinct CDR3 sequences, with 15% to 20% as singletons. A remark on this clonotype: Antigen unknown.

Regarding the study as a whole: Frequencies of public TCR beta families were cumulated, and this identified carriers of CMV plus the relevant HLA.

This rearrangement joins TRBV29-1 to TRBJ2-1; 13 bases are a match to TRBD2. This clonotype was sampled from a human donor in good health (CMV status not recorded). Some clones in this sample may be carry-over from other donors' samples. Source material: PBMCs. For the CDR3, the DNA is TGCAGCGCACGGACTAGCGGGAGTTTCTATGAGCAGTTCTTC. Protein product: CSARTSGSFYEQFF.